Shown below are 7 T cell receptor beta chains from a single sample sequenced in a study of control samples from healthy donors and cancer patients (dated by TCRdb to 2019 to 2021). Receptor libraries were prepared by the immunoSEQ multiplex PCR assay. The clones in this table, taken by TCRdb from immuneACCESS, are in-frame only. Not every clone is retained; where verified, under half of the shortfall comes from an unresolved V gene, and the cause of the rest is unknown. The sample yields 110,000 or so clones; around 89% were counted once. The ten top clones hold under 40% of the sample. The sample taken for sequencing was blood. Receptors originate from a man aged 45-60 years in good health.

The count of this clone is one. V and J are TRBV7-6 and TRBJ2-3; D tentatively reads TRBD1 or TRBD2 (5 bases each). The CDR3 is 16 amino acids. In germline, CDR1 is SGHVS, CDR2 FNYEAQ. V lost 5 bases and J lost 3, with 18 bases in between. CDR3 nucleotides: TGTGCCAGCAGCGCCGGGACCTACGGACGGACAGATACGCAGTATTTT. Protein sequence: CASSAGTYGRTDTQYF.

The rearrangement uses TRBV6-2 or TRBV6-3 and TRBJ1-1; tentative D call: TRBD1 (6 bases). Trimming stripped 0 bases from V and 3 bases from J, with 8 bases between. Germline CDR1 reads MNHEY; CDR2 reads SVGEGT. The CDR3 spans 14 residues. The CDR3 DNA reads as TGTGCCAGCAGTTACTCGCGACAGGACACTGAAGCTTTCTTT. Protein sequence: CASSYSRQDTEAFF.

The chain links TRBV18 to TRBJ1-5; the D is unclear. Trimming pared 3 bases from V and 0 bases from J, leaving 9 bases between. The CDR3 runs to 15 residues. Germline values: CDR1 KGHSH, CDR2 LQKENI. CDR3 bases: TGTGCCAGCTCACCCCAAGGGCATAGCAATCAGCCCCAGCATTTT. Translation gives CASSPQGHSNQPQHF. The variable domain in full, with the rest retrieved from reference TRBV18 and TRBJ1-5, is NAGVMQNPRHLVRRRGQEARLRCSPMKGHSHVYWYRQLPEEGLKFMVYLQKENIIDESGMPKERFSAEFPKEGPSILRIQQVVRGDSAAYFCASSPQGHSNQPQHFGDGTRLSIL.

The chain links TRBV5-1 to TRBJ1-1, with 8 positions matching TRBD1. J was trimmed by 5 bases and V by 0 bases; bases with no gene match: 9. The CDR3 sequence is 16 residues long. Germline lookup yields CDR1 SGHRS and CDR2 YFSETQ. CDR3 amino acids: CASSLGQAGGRTEAFF. DNA of the CDR3: TGCGCCAGCAGCTTGGGTCAGGCAGGGGGCAGGACTGAAGCTTTCTTT.

Worth noting for this clone: This CDR3 is also generated by other DNA sequences in the sample. This sequence joins TRBV30 and TRBJ1-6; D gene ambiguous. V was cut by 5 bases and J by 5 bases, with 13 bases left in between. Per the germline V gene, CDR1 is GTSNPN and CDR2 is SVGIG (reference sequence). This CDR3 has 14 amino acids. The CDR3 DNA reads TGTGCCTGGGGTGGACTGGGTAATAATTCACCCCTCCACTTT. This encodes CAWGGLGNNSPLHF.

V usage is TRBV9 and J usage is TRBJ1-2; 8 bases are shared with TRBD1. CDR1 is SGDLS and CDR2 is YYNGEE in the germline V gene. This CDR3 is built from 15 residues. Germline trimming cut 2 bases from V and 2 bases from J; bases unmatched to any gene: 5. The CDR3 sequence: CASSVGTGPNYGYTF. The CDR3 region has the DNA TGTGCCAGCAGCGTTGGGACAGGACCGAACTATGGCTACACCTTC.

J is TRBJ1-5 and V is TRBV9, with unresolved D. This CDR3 is 13 amino acids long. With 0 bases removed from V and 6 bases from J, the gap between germline ends came to 7 bases. Germline V gives CDR1 SGDLS, CDR2 YYNGEE. The CDR3 sequence: CASSVAGIQPQHF. Here the CDR3 DNA reads TGTGCCAGCAGCGTAGCCGGGATTCAGCCCCAGCATTTT.